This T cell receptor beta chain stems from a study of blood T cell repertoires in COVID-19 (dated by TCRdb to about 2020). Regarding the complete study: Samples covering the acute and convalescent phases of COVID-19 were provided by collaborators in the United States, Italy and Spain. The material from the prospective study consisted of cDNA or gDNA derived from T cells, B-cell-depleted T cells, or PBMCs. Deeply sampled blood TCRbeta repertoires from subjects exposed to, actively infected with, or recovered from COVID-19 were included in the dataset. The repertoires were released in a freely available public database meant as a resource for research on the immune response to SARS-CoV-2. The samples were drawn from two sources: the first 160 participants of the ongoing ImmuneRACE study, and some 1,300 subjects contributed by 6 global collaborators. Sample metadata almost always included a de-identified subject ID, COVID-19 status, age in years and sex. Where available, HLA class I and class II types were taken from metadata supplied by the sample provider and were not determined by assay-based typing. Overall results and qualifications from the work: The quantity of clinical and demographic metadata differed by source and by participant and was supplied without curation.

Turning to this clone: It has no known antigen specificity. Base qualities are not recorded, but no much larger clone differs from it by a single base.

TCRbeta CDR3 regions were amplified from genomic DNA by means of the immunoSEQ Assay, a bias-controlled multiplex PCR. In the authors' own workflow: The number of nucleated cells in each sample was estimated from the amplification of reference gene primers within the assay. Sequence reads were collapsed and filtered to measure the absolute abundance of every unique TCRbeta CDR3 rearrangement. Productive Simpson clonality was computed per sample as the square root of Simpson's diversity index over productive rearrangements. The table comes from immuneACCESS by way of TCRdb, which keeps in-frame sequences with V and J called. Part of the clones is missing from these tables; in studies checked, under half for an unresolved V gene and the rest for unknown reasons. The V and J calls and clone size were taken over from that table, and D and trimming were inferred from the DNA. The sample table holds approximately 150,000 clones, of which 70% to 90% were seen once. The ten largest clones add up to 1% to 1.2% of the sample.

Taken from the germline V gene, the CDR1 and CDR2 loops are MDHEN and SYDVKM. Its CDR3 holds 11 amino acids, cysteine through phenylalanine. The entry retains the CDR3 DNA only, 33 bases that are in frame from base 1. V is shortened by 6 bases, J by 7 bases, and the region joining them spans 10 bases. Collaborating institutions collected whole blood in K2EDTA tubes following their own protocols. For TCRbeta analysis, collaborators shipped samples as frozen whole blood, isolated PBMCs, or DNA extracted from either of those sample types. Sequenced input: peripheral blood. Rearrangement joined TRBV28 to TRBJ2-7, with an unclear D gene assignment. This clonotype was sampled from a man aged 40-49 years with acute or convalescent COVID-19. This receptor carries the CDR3 CASRLFGEQYF. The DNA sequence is TGTGCCAGCAGACTATTCGGGGAGCAGTACTTC.